This T cell receptor (beta chain) appears in the sequencing data of a study of blood T cell repertoires in COVID-19. Study as a whole: The United States, Italy and Spain were the sources of the acute and convalescent COVID-19 samples. PBMCs, B-cell-depleted T cells, or T cells provided the cDNA or gDNA that made up the material.

From germline, CDR1 is SGHTS and CDR2 YDEGEE. With 5 bases clipped from V and 5 bases from J, the junction kept 8 bases outside the gene matches. This CDR3 has 14 amino acids. In the authors' workflow: Using reference gene primer amplification, nucleated cell counts were estimated. This table comes from immunoSEQ multiplex PCR, and its TCRdb copy is limited to in-frame clones, with some not included. The DNA was the basis for D and trimming; V, J and clone size are from that table. The sample lists around 320,000 clones, about 87% seen once, with 6.9% in the top ten. The J gene is TRBJ2-7, the V gene TRBV5-8, with 9 bases lining up with TRBD1. This clonotype was obtained from a woman younger than 45 who had recovered from COVID-19. Sequencing was done on a sample of peripheral blood. In DNA, the CDR3 is TGTGCCAGCAGTCAACAGGGGGCGCTGGACGAGCAGTACTTC. Encoded protein: CASSQQGALDEQYF.